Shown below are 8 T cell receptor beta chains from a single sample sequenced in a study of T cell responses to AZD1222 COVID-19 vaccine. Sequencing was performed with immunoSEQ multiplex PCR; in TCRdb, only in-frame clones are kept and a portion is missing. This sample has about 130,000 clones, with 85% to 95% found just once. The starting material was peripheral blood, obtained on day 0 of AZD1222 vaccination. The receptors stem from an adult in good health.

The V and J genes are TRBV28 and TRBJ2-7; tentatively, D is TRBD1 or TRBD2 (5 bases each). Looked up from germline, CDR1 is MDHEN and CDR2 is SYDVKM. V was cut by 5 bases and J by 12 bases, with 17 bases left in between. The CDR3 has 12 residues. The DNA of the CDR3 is TGTGCCAGCAGTAAACAGGAGGTTTGGCGGTACTTC. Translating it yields CASSKQEVWRYF. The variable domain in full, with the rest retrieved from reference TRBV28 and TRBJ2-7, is DVKVTQSSRYLVKRTGEKVFLECVQDMDHENMFWYRQDPGLGLRLIYFSYDVKMKEKGDIPEGYSVSREKKERFSLILESASTNQTSMYLCASSKQEVWRYFGPGTRLTVT.

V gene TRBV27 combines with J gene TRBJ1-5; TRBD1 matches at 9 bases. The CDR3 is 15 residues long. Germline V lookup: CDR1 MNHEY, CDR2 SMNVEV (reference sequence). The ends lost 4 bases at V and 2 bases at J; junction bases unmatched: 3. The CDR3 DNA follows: TGTGCCAGCAGTTATAGGACAGGGGGCAATCAGCCCCAGCATTTT. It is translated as CASSYRTGGNQPQHF.

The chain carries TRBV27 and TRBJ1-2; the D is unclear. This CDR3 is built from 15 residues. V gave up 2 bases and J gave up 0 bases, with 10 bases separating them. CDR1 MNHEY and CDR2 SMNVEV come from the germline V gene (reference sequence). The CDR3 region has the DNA TGTGCCAGCAGTTTAACAGCAAAATCTAACTATGGCTACACCTTC. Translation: CASSLTAKSNYGYTF.

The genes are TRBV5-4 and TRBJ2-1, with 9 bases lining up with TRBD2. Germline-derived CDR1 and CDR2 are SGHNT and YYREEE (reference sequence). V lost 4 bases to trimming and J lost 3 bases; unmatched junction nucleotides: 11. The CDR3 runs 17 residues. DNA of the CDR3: TGTGCCAGCAGCGAACTAGCGGGTGCTAGCCTCTACAATGAGCAGTTCTTC. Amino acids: CASSELAGASLYNEQFF.

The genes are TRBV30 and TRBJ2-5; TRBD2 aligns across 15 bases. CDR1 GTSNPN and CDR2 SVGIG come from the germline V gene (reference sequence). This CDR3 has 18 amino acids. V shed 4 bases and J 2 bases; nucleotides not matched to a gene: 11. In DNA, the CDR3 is TGTGCCTGGATCACAGGGACTAGCGGGAGGCCCCTACAAGAGACCCAGTACTTC. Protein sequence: CAWITGTSGRPLQETQYF.

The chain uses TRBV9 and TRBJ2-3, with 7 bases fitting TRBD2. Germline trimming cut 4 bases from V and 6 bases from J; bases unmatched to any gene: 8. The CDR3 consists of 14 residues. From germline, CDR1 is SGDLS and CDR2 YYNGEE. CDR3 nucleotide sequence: TGTGCCAGCAGCCCCGAGGGGAGGGCCGATACGCAGTATTTT. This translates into CASSPEGRADTQYF. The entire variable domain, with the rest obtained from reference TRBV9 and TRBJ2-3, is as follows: DSGVTQTPKHLITATGQRVTLRCSPRSGDLSVYWYQQSLDQGLQFLIQYYNGEERAKGNILERFSAQQFPDLHSELNLSSLELGDSALYFCASSPEGRADTQYFGPGTRLTVL.

The CDR3 spells CATRGRNTEAFF. CDR3 nucleotide sequence: TGTGCCACCAGGGGACGGAACACTGAAGCTTTCTTT. This chain connects TRBV24-1 to TRBJ1-1; tentatively, D is TRBD1 (5 bases). This CDR3 has 12 residues. Per the germline V gene, CDR1 is KGHDR and CDR2 is SFDVKD. Trimming left V 7 bases short and J 1 base short, with 6 bases between.

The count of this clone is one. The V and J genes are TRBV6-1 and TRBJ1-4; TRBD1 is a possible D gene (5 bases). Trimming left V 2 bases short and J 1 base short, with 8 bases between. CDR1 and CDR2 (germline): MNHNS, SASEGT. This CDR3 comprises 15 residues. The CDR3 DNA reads TGTGCCAGCAGTGAAATCGGGGGAACTAATGAAAAACTGTTTTTT. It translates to CASSEIGGTNEKLFF.